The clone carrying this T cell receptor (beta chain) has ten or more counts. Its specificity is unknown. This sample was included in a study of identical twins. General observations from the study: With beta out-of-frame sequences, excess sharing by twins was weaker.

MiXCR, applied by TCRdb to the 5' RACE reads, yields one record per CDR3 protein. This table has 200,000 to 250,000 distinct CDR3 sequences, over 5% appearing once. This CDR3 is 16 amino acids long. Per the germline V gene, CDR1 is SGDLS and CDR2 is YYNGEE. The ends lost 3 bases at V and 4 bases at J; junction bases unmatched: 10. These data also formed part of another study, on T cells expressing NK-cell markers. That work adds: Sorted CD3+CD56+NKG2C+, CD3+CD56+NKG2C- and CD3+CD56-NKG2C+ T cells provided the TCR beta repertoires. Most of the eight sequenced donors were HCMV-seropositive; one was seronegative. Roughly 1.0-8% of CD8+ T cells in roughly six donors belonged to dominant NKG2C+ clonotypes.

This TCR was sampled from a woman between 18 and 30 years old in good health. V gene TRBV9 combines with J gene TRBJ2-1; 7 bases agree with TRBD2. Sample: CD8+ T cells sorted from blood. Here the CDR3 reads CASSEALSGAYNEQFF. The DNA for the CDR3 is TGTGCCAGCAGCGAAGCCCTCAGCGGGGCATACAATGAGCAGTTCTTC. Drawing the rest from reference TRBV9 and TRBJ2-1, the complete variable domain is DSGVTQTPKHLITATGQRVTLRCSPRSGDLSVYWYQQSLDQGLQFLIQYYNGEERAKGNILERFSAQQFPDLHSELNLSSLELGDSALYFCASSEALSGAYNEQFFGPGTRLTVL.